This T cell receptor (beta chain) was obtained from a study of CXCR3-negative and CXCR3-positive naive CD8 T cells. A note on this clonotype: Its cognate antigen is unknown.

The CDR3 spans 13 residues. Germline V lookup: CDR1 MDHEN, CDR2 SYDVKM. The study's findings and limits: Diversity in memory CD8+ cells fell much lower than the comparably high levels seen in both naive subsets.

UMI labels and 5' RACE were used to prepare the TRB cDNA libraries. From its re-call of the 5' RACE reads, TCRdb lists each CDR3 protein once, without DNA. Here the sample table reports roughly 90,000 distinct CDR3 sequences. The rearrangement links TRBV28 to TRBJ2-3. Sequences were obtained from naive CXCR3- CD8+ T cells from blood. Subset described: CD45RO-CCR7+CD27+CD95- naive CD8+ T cells lacking CXCR3 (TNR3-). The origin of this receptor is a human donor in good health. Some clones in this sample may be carry-over from other donors' samples. The CDR3 sequence: CASSLLTADTQYF.